Following are 3 T cell receptor beta chains from one sample sequenced in a study of blood T cell repertoires in COVID-19. Some clones are missing from TCRdb's copy, which holds only in-frame ones; the method was immunoSEQ multiplex PCR. The sample lists about 84,000 clones, about 83% seen once, with 25% to 35% in the top ten. The material sequenced was peripheral blood. These TCRs come from a woman of 80 years or more with acute or convalescent COVID-19.

This chain's CDR3 is CASSPSLGTAHNEQFF. DNA of the CDR3: TGTGCCAGCAGCCCCTCTTTGGGGACAGCCCACAATGAGCAGTTCTTC. The chain employs TRBV7-2 and TRBJ2-1, with 7 nucleotides matching TRBD1. Unmatched junction bases numbered 12, after V lost 5 bases and J lost 5 bases. The germline V gene encodes CDR1 SGHTA and CDR2 FQGNSA. The CDR3 extends over 16 amino acids. The whole variable domain, filled in from reference TRBV7-2 and TRBJ2-1, reads GAGVSQSPSNKVTEKGKDVELRCDPISGHTALYWYRQSLGQGLEFLIYFQGNSAPDKSGLPSDRFSAERTGGSVSTLTIQRTQQEDSAVYLCASSPSLGTAHNEQFFGPGTRLTVL.

This chain uses TRBV19 with TRBJ2-3; 8 bases match TRBD2. From germline, CDR1 is LNHDA and CDR2 SQIVND (reference sequence). With 3 bases clipped from V and 0 bases from J, the junction kept 11 bases outside the gene matches. The CDR3 sequence is 18 residues long. In DNA, the CDR3 is TGTGCCAGTAGTATGCCGCTAGCGGGCACCGATAGCACAGATACGCAGTATTTT. It encodes CASSMPLAGTDSTDTQYF. Using reference TRBV19 and TRBJ2-3 for the parts outside the CDR3, the full variable domain is DGGITQSPKYLFRKEGQNVTLSCEQNLNHDAMYWYRQDPGQGLRLIYYSQIVNDFQKGDIAEGYSVSREKKESFPLTVTSAQKNPTAFYLCASSMPLAGTDSTDTQYFGPGTRLTVL.

In its sample, this clone was seen a few times. The V call is TRBV3-1 (or the pseudogene TRBV3-2), the J call TRBJ2-1; 8 bases match TRBD2. V lost 4 bases and J lost 5; bases outside the gene matches: 4. Germline CDR1 LGHDT, CDR2 YNNKEL (reference sequence). This CDR3 comprises 14 residues. CDR3 in amino acids: CASSLTSVHNEQFF. In nucleotides, the CDR3 is TGTGCCAGCAGCCTGACTAGCGTTCACAATGAGCAGTTCTTC.